This T cell receptor (beta chain) was captured in a study of T cell repertoires in cytomegalovirus infection. Study-wide context: Recently described HLA-C-restricted plus well-studied HLA-B-restricted CMV epitopes were used. Both CMV infection and a matching HLA type were indicated by public TCR beta signatures. The study, taken as a whole, reports: Based on cumulative public TCR beta family frequency, carriers of CMV plus the relevant HLA were identified.

TCRdb fed the reads into MiXCR, producing one record per CDR3 protein. Of fewer than 130,000 distinct CDR3 sequences listed, 42% were seen once; the top ten hold about 76%. To note about this clonotype: The antigen is unknown.

Germline loops: CDR1 SGHDT, CDR2 YYEEEE. V shed 3 bases and J 9 bases; nucleotides not matched to a gene: 8. This CDR3 region has 14 residues. This sequence originates from a human donor in good health (CMV status not recorded). Some clones in this sample may be carry-over from other donors' samples. The chain has TRBV5-6 and TRBJ2-1; 8 nucleotides agree with TRBD2. Sequenced material: CD8+ T cells from cultured PBMCs, taken from culture after CMV antigen stimulation. The CDR3 here is CASSSGLGFGEQFF. The CDR3 DNA sequence: TGTGCCAGCAGCTCGGGACTAGGGTTTGGTGAGCAGTTCTTC.